The 2 T cell receptor beta chains presented below share a single source sample, sequenced in a study of blood T cell repertoires in COVID-19. Data came from immunoSEQ multiplex PCR; TCRdb stores just in-frame clones and leaves some out. The profile shows about 260,000 clones, about 80% of them singletons. The sequenced material came from peripheral blood. The receptors originated from a woman in her fifties or sixties who had recovered from COVID-19.

With respect to this clone: Lacking the conserved final phenylalanine or tryptophan, this CDR3 likely reflects a read error. Because the CDR3's place on the DNA is in doubt, the DNA is left out and the CDR3 is given as listed by TCRdb. V is TRBV27 and J is TRBJ2-7; TRBD2 is the table's D call and was not checked against the DNA. The V gene's germline CDR1 is MNHEY and CDR2 SMNVEV (reference sequence). The CDR3 numbers 16 amino acids, ends counted. The CDR3 here is CASSRSGPNRTSGRGS.

The CDR3 nucleotides read TGTGCCAGCAAAGGACAGGGAAACTATGGCTACACCTTC. Protein: CASKGQGNYGYTF. The chain employs TRBV7-9 and TRBJ1-2; 8 bases line up with TRBD1. The CDR3 has 13 residues. The J segment lost 2 bases and the V segment lost 7 bases, leaving 3 bases of the junction unmatched. From germline, CDR1 is SEHNR and CDR2 FQNEAQ (reference sequence).